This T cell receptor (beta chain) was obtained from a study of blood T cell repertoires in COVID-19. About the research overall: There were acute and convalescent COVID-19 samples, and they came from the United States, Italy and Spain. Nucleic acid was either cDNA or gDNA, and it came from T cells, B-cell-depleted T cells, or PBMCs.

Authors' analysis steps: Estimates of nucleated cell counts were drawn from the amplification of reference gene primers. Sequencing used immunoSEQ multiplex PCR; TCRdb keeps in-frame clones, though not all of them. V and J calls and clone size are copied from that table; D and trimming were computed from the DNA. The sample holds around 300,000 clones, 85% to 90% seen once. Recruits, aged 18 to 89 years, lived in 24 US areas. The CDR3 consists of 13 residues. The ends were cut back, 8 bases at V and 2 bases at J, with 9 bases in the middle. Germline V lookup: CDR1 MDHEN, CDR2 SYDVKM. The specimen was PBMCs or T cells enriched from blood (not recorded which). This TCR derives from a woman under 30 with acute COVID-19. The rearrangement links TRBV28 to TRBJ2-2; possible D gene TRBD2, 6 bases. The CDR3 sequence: CASGGINTGELFF. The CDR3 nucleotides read TGTGCCAGCGGAGGGATAAACACCGGGGAGCTGTTTTTT.